The T cell receptor (beta chain) described here comes from a study of blood T cell repertoires in COVID-19. Overall study context: Samples representing acute and convalescent COVID-19 were sourced from the United States, Italy and Spain.

This CDR3 spans 13 amino acids. The germline CDR1 and CDR2 sequences are SGHRS and YFSETQ. The V segment lost 5 bases and the J segment 4 bases; nucleotides outside the gene matches: 4. The repertoire was sequenced with immunoSEQ multiplex PCR; TCRdb's copy has only in-frame clones and lacks some. Of a few hundred thousand clones in the sample, roughly 90% were seen once. Material for sequencing was peripheral blood. The chain couples TRBV5-1 to TRBJ2-5; 8 bases are a match to TRBD2. The receptor was isolated from a young man with COVID-19, enrolled during active disease. CDR3 coding DNA: TGCGCCAGCAGGCCCGGGACTAGAGAGACCCAGTACTTC. The encoded protein is CASRPGTRETQYF.